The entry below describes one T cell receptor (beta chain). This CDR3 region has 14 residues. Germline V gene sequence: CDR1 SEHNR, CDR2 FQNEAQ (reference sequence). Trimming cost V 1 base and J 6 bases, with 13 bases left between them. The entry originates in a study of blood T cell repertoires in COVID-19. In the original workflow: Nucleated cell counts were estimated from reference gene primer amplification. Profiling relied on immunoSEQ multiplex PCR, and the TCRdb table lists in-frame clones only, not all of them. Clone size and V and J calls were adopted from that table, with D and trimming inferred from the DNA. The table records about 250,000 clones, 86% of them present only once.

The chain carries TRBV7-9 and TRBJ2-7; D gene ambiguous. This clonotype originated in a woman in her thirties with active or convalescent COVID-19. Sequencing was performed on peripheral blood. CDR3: CASSLGAPKPEQYF. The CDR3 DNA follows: TGTGCCAGCAGCTTAGGAGCCCCTAAGCCCGAGCAGTACTTC. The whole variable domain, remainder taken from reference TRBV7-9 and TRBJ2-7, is DTGVSQNPRHKITKRGQNVTFRCDPISEHNRLYWYRQTLGQGPEFLTYFQNEAQLEKSRLLSDRFSAERPKGSFSTLEIQRTEQGDSAMYLCASSLGAPKPEQYFGPGTRLTVT.